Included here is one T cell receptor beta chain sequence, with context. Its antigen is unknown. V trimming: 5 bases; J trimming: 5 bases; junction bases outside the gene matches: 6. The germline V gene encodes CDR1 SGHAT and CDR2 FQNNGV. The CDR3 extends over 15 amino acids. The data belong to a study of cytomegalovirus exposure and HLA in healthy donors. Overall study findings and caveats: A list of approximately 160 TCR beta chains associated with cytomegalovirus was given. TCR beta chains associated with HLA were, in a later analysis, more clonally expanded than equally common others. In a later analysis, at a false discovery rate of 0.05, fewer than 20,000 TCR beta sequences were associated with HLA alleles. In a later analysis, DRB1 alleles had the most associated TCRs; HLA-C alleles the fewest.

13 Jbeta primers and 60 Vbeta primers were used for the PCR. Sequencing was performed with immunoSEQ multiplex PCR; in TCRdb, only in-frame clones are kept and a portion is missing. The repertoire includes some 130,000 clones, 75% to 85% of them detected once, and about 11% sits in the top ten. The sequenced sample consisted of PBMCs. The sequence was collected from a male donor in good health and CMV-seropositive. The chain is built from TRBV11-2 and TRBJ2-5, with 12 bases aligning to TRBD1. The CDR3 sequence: CASSLRDRGHETQYF. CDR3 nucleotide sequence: TGTGCCAGCAGCCTCCGGGACAGGGGGCATGAGACCCAGTACTTC.